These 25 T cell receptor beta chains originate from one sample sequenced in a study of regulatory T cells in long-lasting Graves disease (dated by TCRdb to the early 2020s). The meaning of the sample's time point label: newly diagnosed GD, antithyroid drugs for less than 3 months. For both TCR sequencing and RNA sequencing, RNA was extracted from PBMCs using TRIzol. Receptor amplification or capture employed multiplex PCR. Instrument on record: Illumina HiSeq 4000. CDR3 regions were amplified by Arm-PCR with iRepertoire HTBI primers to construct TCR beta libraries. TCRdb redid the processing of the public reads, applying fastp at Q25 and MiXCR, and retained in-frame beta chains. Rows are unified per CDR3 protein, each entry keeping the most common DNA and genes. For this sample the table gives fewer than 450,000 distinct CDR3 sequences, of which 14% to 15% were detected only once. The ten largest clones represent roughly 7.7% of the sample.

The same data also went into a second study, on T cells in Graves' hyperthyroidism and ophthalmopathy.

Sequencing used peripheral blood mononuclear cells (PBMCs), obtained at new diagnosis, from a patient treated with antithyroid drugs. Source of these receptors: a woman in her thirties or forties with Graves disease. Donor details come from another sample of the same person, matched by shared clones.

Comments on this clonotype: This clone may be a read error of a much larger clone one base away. DNA of the CDR3: TGTGCCAGCAGTGAGGGACTAGCGGGAATCGTGGAGACCCAGTACTTC. This codes for CASSEGLAGIVETQYF. V is TRBV2 and J is TRBJ2-5; 13 bases map to TRBD2. Per germline, CDR1 SNHLY and CDR2 FYNNEI. This CDR3 contains 16 residues. The V segment lost 3 bases and the J segment 5 bases; nucleotides outside the gene matches: 6.

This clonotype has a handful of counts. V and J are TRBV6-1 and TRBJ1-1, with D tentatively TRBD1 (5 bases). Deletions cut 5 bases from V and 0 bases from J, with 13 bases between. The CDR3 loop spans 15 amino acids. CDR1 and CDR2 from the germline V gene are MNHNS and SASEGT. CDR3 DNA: TGTGCCAGCAGTAGAGGAGACAGCCTGAACACTGAAGCTTTCTTT. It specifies CASSRGDSLNTEAFF.

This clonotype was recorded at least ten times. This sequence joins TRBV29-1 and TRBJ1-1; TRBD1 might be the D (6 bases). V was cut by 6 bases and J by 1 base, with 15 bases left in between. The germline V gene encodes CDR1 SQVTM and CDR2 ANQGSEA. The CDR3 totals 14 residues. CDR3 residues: CSVQRQGKNTEAFF. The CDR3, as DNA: TGCAGCGTGCAGCGCCAGGGGAAGAACACTGAAGCTTTCTTT.

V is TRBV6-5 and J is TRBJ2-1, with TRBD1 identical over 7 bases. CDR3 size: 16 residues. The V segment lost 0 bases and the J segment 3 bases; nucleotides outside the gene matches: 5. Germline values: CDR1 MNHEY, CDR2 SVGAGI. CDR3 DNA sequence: TGTGCCAGCAGTTACTCGATAGGGGGCAGCTACAATGAGCAGTTCTTC. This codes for CASSYSIGGSYNEQFF.

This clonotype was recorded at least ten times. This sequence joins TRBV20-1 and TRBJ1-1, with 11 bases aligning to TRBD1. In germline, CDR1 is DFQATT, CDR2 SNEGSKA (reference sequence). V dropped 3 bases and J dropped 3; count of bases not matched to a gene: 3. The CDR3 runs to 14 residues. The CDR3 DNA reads TGCAGTGCTAGGGACAGGGGGCGGTACACTGAAGCTTTCTTT. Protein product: CSARDRGRYTEAFF.

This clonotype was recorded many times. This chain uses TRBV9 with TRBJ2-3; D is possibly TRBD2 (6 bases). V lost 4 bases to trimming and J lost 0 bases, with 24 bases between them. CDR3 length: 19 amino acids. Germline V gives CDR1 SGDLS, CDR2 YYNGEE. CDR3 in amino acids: CASSPEEGLALGSTDTQYF. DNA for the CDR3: TGTGCCAGCAGCCCAGAGGAGGGATTGGCACTCGGTAGCACAGATACGCAGTATTTT. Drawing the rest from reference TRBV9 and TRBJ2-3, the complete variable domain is DSGVTQTPKHLITATGQRVTLRCSPRSGDLSVYWYQQSLDQGLQFLIQYYNGEERAKGNILERFSAQQFPDLHSELNLSSLELGDSALYFCASSPEEGLALGSTDTQYFGPGTRLTVL.

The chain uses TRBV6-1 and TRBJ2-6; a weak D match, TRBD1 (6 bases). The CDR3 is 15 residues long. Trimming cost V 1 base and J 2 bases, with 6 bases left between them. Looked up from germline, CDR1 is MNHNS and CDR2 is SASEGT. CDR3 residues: CASSEEGAGANVLTF. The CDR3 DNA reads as TGTGCCAGCAGTGAAGAGGGGGCTGGGGCCAACGTCCTGACTTTC.

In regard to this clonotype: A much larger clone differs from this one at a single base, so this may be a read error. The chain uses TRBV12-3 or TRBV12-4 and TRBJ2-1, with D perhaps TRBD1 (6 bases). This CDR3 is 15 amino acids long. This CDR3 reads CAGSSPGHTYNEQFF. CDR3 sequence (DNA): TGTGCCGGCAGTTCGCCGGGACATACCTACAATGAGCAGTTCTTC.

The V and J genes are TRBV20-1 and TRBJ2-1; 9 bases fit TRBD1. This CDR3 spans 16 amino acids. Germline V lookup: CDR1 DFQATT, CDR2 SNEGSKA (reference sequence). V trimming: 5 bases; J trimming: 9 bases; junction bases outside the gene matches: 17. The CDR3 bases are TGCAGTGCTCGGGACAGGGTCCTTCTTTACAATGGTGAGCAGTTCTTC. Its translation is CSARDRVLLYNGEQFF.

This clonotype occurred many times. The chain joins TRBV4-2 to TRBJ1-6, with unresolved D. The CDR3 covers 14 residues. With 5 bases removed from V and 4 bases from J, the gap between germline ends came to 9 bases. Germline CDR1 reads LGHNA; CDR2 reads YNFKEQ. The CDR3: CASSATDYNSPLHF. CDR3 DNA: TGTGCCAGCAGCGCGACCGATTATAATTCACCCCTCCACTTT.

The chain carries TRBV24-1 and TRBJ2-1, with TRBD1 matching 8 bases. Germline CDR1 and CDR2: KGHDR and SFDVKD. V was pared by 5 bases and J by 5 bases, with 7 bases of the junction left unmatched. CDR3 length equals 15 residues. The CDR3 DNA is TGTGCCACCAGTGGACCGGACAGGGAGGACAATGAGCAGTTCTTC. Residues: CATSGPDREDNEQFF.

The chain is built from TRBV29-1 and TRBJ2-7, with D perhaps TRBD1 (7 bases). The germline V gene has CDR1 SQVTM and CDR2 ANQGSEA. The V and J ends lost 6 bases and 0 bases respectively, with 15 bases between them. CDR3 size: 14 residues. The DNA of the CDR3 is TGCAGCGTGACAGGGACTGCCTCCTCCTACGAGCAGTACTTC. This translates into CSVTGTASSYEQYF.

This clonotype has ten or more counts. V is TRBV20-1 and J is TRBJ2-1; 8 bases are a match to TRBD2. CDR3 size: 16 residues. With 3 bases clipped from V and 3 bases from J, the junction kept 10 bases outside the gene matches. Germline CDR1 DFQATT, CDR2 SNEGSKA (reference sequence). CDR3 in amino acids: CSASPRSGRFYNEQFF. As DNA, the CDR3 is TGCAGTGCTAGCCCCCGGAGCGGGAGATTCTACAATGAGCAGTTCTTC.

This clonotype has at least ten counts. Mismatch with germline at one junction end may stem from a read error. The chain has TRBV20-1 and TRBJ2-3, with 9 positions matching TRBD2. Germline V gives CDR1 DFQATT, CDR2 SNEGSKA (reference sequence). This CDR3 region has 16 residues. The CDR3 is CSARGTAGTSRDTQYF. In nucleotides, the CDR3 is TGCAGTGCTAGAGGGACAGCCGGGACTAGCAGAGATACGCAGTATTTT.

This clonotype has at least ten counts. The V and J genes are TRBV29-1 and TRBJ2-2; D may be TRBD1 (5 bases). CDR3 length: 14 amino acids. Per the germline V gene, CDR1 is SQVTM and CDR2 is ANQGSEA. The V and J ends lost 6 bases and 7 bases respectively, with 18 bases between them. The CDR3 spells CSVPRSGASGELFF. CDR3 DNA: TGCAGCGTCCCAAGGTCTGGGGCGAGCGGGGAGCTGTTTTTT.

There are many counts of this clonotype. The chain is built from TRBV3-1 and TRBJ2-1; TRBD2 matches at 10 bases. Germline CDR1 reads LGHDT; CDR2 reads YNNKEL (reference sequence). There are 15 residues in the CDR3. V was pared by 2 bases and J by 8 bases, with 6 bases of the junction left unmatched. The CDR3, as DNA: TGTGCCAGCAGCCAACCGGGACTAGCGTGGGATGAGCAGTTCTTC. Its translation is CASSQPGLAWDEQFF.

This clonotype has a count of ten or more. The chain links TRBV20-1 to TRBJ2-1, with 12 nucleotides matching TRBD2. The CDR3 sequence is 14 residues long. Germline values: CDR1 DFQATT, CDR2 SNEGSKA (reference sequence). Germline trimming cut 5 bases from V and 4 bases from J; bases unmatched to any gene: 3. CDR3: CSARGTSGYNEQFF. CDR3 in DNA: TGCAGTGCTCGGGGGACTAGCGGGTACAATGAGCAGTTCTTC.

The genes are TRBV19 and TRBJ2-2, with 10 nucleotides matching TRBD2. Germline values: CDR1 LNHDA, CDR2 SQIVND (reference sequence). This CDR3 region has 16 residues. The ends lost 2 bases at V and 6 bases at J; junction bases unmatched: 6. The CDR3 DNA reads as TGTGCCAGTAGTATAAGCCTAGCGGGAGCGGCCGGGGAGCTGTTTTTT. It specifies CASSISLAGAAGELFF.

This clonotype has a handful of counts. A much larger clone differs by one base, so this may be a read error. Here the CDR3 reads CATSDGTGQGVNEQFF. As DNA, the CDR3 is TGTGCCACCAGTGATGGGACAGGACAGGGGGTAAACGAGCAGTTCTTC. The gene calls are TRBV24-1 and TRBJ2-7, with 10 bases that match TRBD1. The J call may be faulty, since TRBJ2-1 better matches the DNA end. The CDR3 is 16 amino acids. CDR1 and CDR2 from the germline V gene are KGHDR and SFDVKD.

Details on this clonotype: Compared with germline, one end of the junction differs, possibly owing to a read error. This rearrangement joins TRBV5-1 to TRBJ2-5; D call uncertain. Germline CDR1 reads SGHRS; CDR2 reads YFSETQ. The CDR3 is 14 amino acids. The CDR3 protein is CASSFRSLQEAQYF. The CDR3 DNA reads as TGCGCCAGCAGCTTTCGATCGCTCCAAGAGGCCCAGTACTTC.

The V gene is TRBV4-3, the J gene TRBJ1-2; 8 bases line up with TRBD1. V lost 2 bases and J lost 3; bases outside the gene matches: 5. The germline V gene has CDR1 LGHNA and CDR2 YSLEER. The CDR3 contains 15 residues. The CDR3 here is CASSQPQGGDYGYTF. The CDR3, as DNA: TGCGCCAGCAGCCAACCACAGGGGGGAGACTATGGCTACACCTTC.

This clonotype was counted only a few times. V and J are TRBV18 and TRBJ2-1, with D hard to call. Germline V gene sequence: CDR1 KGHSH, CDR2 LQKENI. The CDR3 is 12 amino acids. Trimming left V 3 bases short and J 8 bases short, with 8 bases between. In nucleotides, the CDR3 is TGTGCCAGCTCACCCACAGAAGATGAGCAGTTCTTC. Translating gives CASSPTEDEQFF.

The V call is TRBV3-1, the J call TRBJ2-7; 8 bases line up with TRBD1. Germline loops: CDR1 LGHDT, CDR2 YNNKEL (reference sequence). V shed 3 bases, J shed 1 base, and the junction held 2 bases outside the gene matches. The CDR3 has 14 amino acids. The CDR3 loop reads CASSHRDRSYEQYF. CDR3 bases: TGTGCCAGCAGCCATAGGGACAGGTCCTACGAGCAGTACTTC.

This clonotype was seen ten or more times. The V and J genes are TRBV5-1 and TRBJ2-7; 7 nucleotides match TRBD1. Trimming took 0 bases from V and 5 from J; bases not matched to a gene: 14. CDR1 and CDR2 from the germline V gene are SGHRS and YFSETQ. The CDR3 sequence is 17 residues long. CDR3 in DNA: TGCGCCAGCAGCTTGGAAGGTCCCGACAGGGATAGCGACGAGCAGTACTTC. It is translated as CASSLEGPDRDSDEQYF. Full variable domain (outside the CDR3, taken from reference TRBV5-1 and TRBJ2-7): KAGVTQTPRYLIKTRGQQVTLSCSPISGHRSVSWYQQTPGQGLQFLFEYFSETQRNKGNFPGRFSGRQFSNSRSEMNVSTLELGDSALYLCASSLEGPDRDSDEQYFGPGTRLTVT.

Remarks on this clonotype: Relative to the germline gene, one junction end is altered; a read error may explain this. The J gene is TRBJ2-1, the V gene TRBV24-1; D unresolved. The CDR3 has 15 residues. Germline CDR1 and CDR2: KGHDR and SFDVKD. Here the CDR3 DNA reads TGTGCCACCAGTGATTTGTATTCTGATGGCAATGAGCAGCTCTTC. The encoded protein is CATSDLYSDGNEQLF.